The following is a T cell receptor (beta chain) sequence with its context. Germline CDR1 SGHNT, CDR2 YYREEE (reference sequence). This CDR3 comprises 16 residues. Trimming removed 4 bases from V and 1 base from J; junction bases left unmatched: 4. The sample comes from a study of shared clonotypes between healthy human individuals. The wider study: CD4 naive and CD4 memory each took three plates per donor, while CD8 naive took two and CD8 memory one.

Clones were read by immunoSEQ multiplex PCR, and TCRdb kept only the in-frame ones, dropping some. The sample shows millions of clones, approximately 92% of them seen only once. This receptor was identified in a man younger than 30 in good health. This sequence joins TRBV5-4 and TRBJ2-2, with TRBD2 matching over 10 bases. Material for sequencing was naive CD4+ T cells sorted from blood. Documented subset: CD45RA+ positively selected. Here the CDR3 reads CASSVRLAGNTGELFF. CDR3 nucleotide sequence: TGTGCCAGCAGCGTCAGACTAGCGGGGAACACCGGGGAGCTGTTTTTT. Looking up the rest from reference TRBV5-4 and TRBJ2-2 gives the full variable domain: ETGVTQSPTHLIKTRGQQVTLRCSSQSGHNTVSWYQQALGQGPQFIFQYYREEENGRGNFPPRFSGLQFPNYSSELNVNALELDDSALYLCASSVRLAGNTGELFFGEGSRLTVL.